A selection of T cell receptor beta chains follows, all from one sample in a study of cytomegalovirus exposure and HLA in healthy donors. The data were produced by immunoSEQ multiplex PCR, yet TCRdb's version contains in-frame clones alone and is incomplete. Of about 120,000 clones in the sample, more than 70% were seen once. Specimen: PBMCs. The receptors stem from a woman aged 25-40 years in good health and CMV-seronegative. Both conserved end residues are part of each CDR3.

13	TRBV6-6	CASHPRGSSPLHF
18	TRBV6-4	CASSPGLAGDSGANVLTF
17	TRBV4-3	CASSQDWGVRAKNIQYF
16	TRBV18	CASSLLSGSSGDTQYF
16	TRBV28	CASSYGQGVVTGELFF
17	TRBV2	CASTRQTGLAGQETQYF
12	TRBV18	CASSLENYGYTF
14	TRBV6-5	CASSPGVSGNTIYF
13	TRBV7-8	CASSQDRGNGYTF
14	TRBV7-3	CASSPTGGPNEQFF
14	TRBV5-6	CASSLRQGGSPLHF
15	TRBV11-1	CASSLGRANTGELFF
15	TRBV5-5	CASSLGREGWGPLHF
19	TRBV7-3	CASSSGTGGPYPNTGELFF
14	TRBV15	CATSRGGSSYGYTF
18	TRBV18	CASSPTTGSALPNSPLHF
15	TRBV7-9	CASSLRQGEGEKLFF
17	TRBV11-1	CASSLVYGGESTDTQYF
14	TRBV2	CASSEGREGTEAFF
15	TRBV4-3	CASSRGTGASYEQYF
15	TRBV5-1	CASSSGTSANNEQFF
15	TRBV5-1	CASSLGGQSNQPQHF
12	TRBV2	CASREYGETQYF
15	TRBV10-3	CAISDPTGTNSPLHF
15	TRBV6-5	CAIGGITKDGYGYTF
13	TRBV6-1	CASRLTGAYEQYF
13	TRBV25-1	CASSDGGVDTQYF
15	TRBV6-4	CAGSVTGEGTDTQYF
15	TRBV11-2	CASSLLHRGNEKLFF
16	TRBV14	CASSQDIGAIFNGYTF
18	TRBV21-1	CASSKALLGALASYEQYF
13	TRBV2	CASSDGENYGYTF
18	TRBV19	CASSRDRGATGGNQPQHF
12	TRBV6-5	CASRATTDTQYF
15	TRBV15	CATGPDRRRNTEAFF
20	TRBV9	CASSLSPWQGPLQPGNTIYF